The 27 T cell receptor beta chains below come from one sample, sequenced in a study of neoadjuvant anti-PD-1 for oral cavity cancer. Libraries were prepared by immunoSEQ multiplex PCR; TCRdb keeps only in-frame clonotypes and omits some of them. The sample lists tens of thousands of clones, around 82% seen once, with roughly 3.5% in the top ten. Here the sequenced sample was PBMCs, taken before nivolumab (anti-PD-1) treatment. The receptor set was obtained from a person aged 35-79 years with oral cavity squamous cell carcinoma.

J is TRBJ2-1 and V is TRBV19, with D unclear. This CDR3 contains 13 residues. V was trimmed by 3 bases and J by 2 bases, leaving 5 bases between them. Germline-derived CDR1 and CDR2 are LNHDA and SQIVND (reference sequence). This chain's CDR3 is CASSIRTYNEQFF. For the CDR3, the DNA is TGTGCCAGTAGTATTCGGACCTACAATGAGCAGTTCTTC.

The chain links TRBV2 to TRBJ1-5; the D is unclear. Germline loops: CDR1 SNHLY, CDR2 FYNNEI. V lost 4 bases to trimming and J lost 4 bases, with 11 bases between them. This CDR3 spans 14 amino acids. CDR3 DNA: TGTGCCAGCAGTGCCAGAGTCCAGAATCAGCCCCAGCATTTT. Amino acid sequence: CASSARVQNQPQHF.

The V gene is TRBV5-1, the J gene TRBJ2-7; D is unresolved. Germline V gene lookup returns CDR1 SGHRS and CDR2 YFSETQ. The CDR3 length is 12 residues. Trimming pared 1 base from V and 3 bases from J, leaving 5 bases between. The CDR3: CASSLQSYEQYF. The CDR3 DNA follows: TGCGCCAGCAGCTTGCAGAGCTACGAGCAGTACTTC.

The V and J genes are TRBV15 and TRBJ1-1, with D possibly being TRBD1 (5 bases). V was pared by 3 bases and J by 1 base, with 12 bases between. The CDR3 contains 15 residues. Germline values: CDR1 LNHNV, CDR2 YYDKDF (reference sequence). The CDR3 reads CATSRAETGNTEAFF. Here the CDR3 DNA reads TGTGCCACCAGCAGGGCCGAAACAGGGAACACTGAAGCTTTCTTT.

The chain carries TRBV4-1 and TRBJ1-1, with D hard to call. This CDR3 region has 16 residues. Trimming shortened V by 4 bases and J by 3 bases, and 18 bases separated the two germline ends. CDR1 is MGHRA and CDR2 is YSYEKL in the germline V gene. CDR3 DNA sequence: TGCGCCAGCAGCCCAGGCCGGTCGGGGATCGACACTGAAGCTTTCTTT. This sequence encodes CASSPGRSGIDTEAFF.

This chain joins TRBV29-1 and TRBJ1-2; D not resolved. V was clipped by 6 bases and J by 3 bases, with 8 bases between them. The germline CDR1 and CDR2 sequences are SQVTM and ANQGSEA. The CDR3 extends over 11 amino acids. The CDR3 here is CSVGGYYGYTF. As DNA, the CDR3 is TGCAGCGTCGGAGGGTACTATGGCTACACCTTC.

In its sample, this clone was seen a few times. The gene calls are TRBV30 and TRBJ2-2; 7 bases are shared with TRBD1. The length of the CDR3 is 15 residues. Germline CDR1 GTSNPN, CDR2 SVGIG (reference sequence). V gave up 3 bases and J gave up 5 bases; unmatched junction bases: 9. This CDR3 is CAWREQGVGTGELFF. The CDR3, as DNA: TGTGCCTGGAGGGAGCAGGGGGTAGGAACCGGGGAGCTGTTTTTT.

The J gene is TRBJ2-1, the V gene TRBV20-1; D unclear. V was clipped by 4 bases and J by 8 bases, with 9 bases between them. This CDR3 contains 11 residues. CDR1 DFQATT and CDR2 SNEGSKA come from the germline V gene (reference sequence). CDR3 amino acids: CSAIREYEQFF. The CDR3 DNA is TGCAGTGCTATAAGGGAATATGAGCAGTTCTTC.

The rearrangement links TRBV2 to TRBJ2-7; D call uncertain. This CDR3 is built from 15 residues. The V end was cut by 5 bases, the J end by 1 base, with 15 bases between. Germline-derived CDR1 and CDR2 are SNHLY and FYNNEI. The CDR3 sequence: CASSPPGFASYEQYF. CDR3 nucleotide sequence: TGTGCCAGCAGTCCCCCCGGGTTTGCTTCCTACGAGCAGTACTTC.

The V gene is TRBV30, the J gene TRBJ1-4; D is perhaps TRBD1 (5 bases). The CDR3 is made up of 12 amino acids. Germline assignment: CDR1 GTSNPN and CDR2 SVGIG (reference sequence). Between the trimmed V and J ends, which lost 4 bases and 3 bases, there was a span of 6 bases. For the CDR3, the DNA is TGTGCCTGGACGGGGCCTAATGAAAAACTGTTTTTT. As protein: CAWTGPNEKLFF.

This clone was observed a single time. The CDR3 DNA reads as TGTGCCAGCAGCCCGTATCCCGGGACTAGCGGGAGGCGCGAGACCCAGTACTTC. Its protein is CASSPYPGTSGRRETQYF. The chain recombines TRBV7-9 with TRBJ2-5; 15 positions agree with TRBD2. J lost 5 bases, V lost 5 bases, and 12 bases had no gene match. Germline V gene data show CDR1 as SEHNR and CDR2 as FQNEAQ (reference sequence). CDR3 size: 18 residues.

This chain joins TRBV10-2 and TRBJ1-1; no firm D call. V shed 5 bases and J shed 0 bases, with 13 bases lying between them. CDR3 length: 15 residues. Germline-derived CDR1 and CDR2 are WSHSY and SAAADI. CDR3 sequence reads: CASSPGRIMNTEAFF. CDR3 in DNA: TGCGCCAGCAGTCCTGGACGAATTATGAACACTGAAGCTTTCTTT.

J is TRBJ2-7 and V is TRBV27; 11 bases fit TRBD2. From germline, CDR1 is MNHEY and CDR2 SMNVEV (reference sequence). This CDR3 region has 17 residues. J gave up 0 bases and V 6 bases, and 10 bases lay outside the gene matches. The CDR3 is CASRRQGLADASYEQYF. The CDR3 DNA follows: TGTGCCAGCAGGAGACAGGGACTAGCGGATGCCTCCTACGAGCAGTACTTC.

The chain is built from TRBV7-9 and TRBJ2-2, with D tentatively TRBD1 or TRBD2 (5 bases each). V lost 4 bases, J lost 4 bases, and 13 bases lay in between. This CDR3 is 15 amino acids long. The V gene's germline CDR1 is SEHNR and CDR2 FQNEAQ (reference sequence). The CDR3 loop is CASSSGPQGTGELFF. Written as DNA, the CDR3 is TGTGCCAGCAGCTCGGGGCCCCAGGGCACCGGGGAGCTGTTTTTT.

The chain uses TRBV5-4 and TRBJ1-2; D ambiguous. With 1 base removed from V and 4 bases from J, the gap between germline ends came to 11 bases. The germline CDR1 and CDR2 sequences are SGHNT and YYREEE (reference sequence). This CDR3 is 14 amino acids long. The DNA for the CDR3 is TGTGCCAGCAGCTTGCCTGGGAGAGTCTATGGCTACACCTTC. Translation: CASSLPGRVYGYTF.

The CDR3 coding sequence is TGCGCCAGCAGCCAACTTTCGGGCCGGGAGACCCAGTACTTC. This codes for CASSQLSGRETQYF. The genes are TRBV4-1 and TRBJ2-5; D is unresolved. V lost 2 bases and J lost 5, with 12 bases in between. Germline CDR1 reads MGHRA; CDR2 reads YSYEKL. The CDR3 spans 14 residues.

The J gene is TRBJ1-2, the V gene TRBV19; D is ambiguous. The CDR3 extends over 15 amino acids. V was pared by 8 bases and J by 1 base, with 17 bases between. The germline V gene encodes CDR1 LNHDA and CDR2 SQIVND (reference sequence). CDR3 protein: CASAIRGSSNYGYTF. CDR3 nucleotides: TGTGCCAGTGCCATACGGGGATCCAGTAACTATGGCTACACCTTC.

The chain joins TRBV6-1 to TRBJ2-3; D is perhaps TRBD2 (6 bases). Deletions cut 3 bases from V and 3 bases from J, with 10 bases between. Germline CDR1 and CDR2: MNHNS and SASEGT. CDR3 length: 14 amino acids. The CDR3 is CASSEGGNTDTQYF. The CDR3 DNA is TGTGCCAGCAGTGAGGGAGGTAATACAGATACGCAGTATTTT.

The rearrangement uses TRBV2 and TRBJ1-3; perhaps TRBD1 as D (5 bases). The CDR3 is 16 residues long. In germline, CDR1 is SNHLY, CDR2 FYNNEI. Trimming took off 4 bases at V and 1 base at J, with 14 bases between the two ends. The CDR3 loop is CASSGQSPPSGNTIYF. In DNA form, the CDR3 reads TGTGCCAGCAGTGGACAGTCACCACCATCTGGAAACACCATATATTTT.

This rearrangement joins TRBV5-1 to TRBJ2-3; D is ambiguous. Germline assignment: CDR1 SGHRS and CDR2 YFSETQ. V shed 0 bases and J shed 4 bases, with 6 bases lying between them. This CDR3 has 13 residues. The DNA of the CDR3 is TGCGCCAGCAGCTTGGTAGGGTCAGATACGCAGTATTTT. This codes for CASSLVGSDTQYF.

The chain recombines TRBV11-2 with TRBJ2-1, with D unresolved. The germline V gene has CDR1 SGHAT and CDR2 FQNNGV. CDR3 size: 11 residues. Trimming left V 5 bases short and J 12 bases short, with 11 bases between. The CDR3 region has the DNA TGTGCCAGCAGCCCTGGACCCCGGCAGTTCTTC. Translated: CASSPGPRQFF.

The chain carries TRBV11-2 and TRBJ2-1; TRBD2 aligns across 11 bases. The V segment lost 5 bases and the J segment 4 bases; nucleotides outside the gene matches: 4. The CDR3 runs to 15 residues. Germline lookup yields CDR1 SGHAT and CDR2 FQNNGV. CDR3 in amino acids: CASSELAGAYNEQFF. The CDR3 coding sequence is TGTGCCAGCAGCGAACTAGCGGGAGCTTACAATGAGCAGTTCTTC.

V is TRBV15 and J is TRBJ1-5, with no clear D. CDR1 LNHNV and CDR2 YYDKDF come from the germline V gene (reference sequence). Between the trimmed V and J ends, which lost 5 bases and 4 bases, there was a span of 12 bases. The CDR3 has 14 residues. The CDR3 DNA follows: TGTGCCACCAGCTCGTACTTGGGGAATCAGCCCCAGCATTTT. Its translation is CATSSYLGNQPQHF.

The rearrangement joins TRBV7-3 to TRBJ2-4; the match to TRBD1 covers 9 bases. CDR3 length: 15 amino acids. The V segment lost 5 bases and the J segment 3 bases; nucleotides outside the gene matches: 5. The germline CDR1 and CDR2 sequences are SGHTA and FQGTGA. This CDR3 is CASSATGGGKNIQYF. CDR3 bases: TGTGCCAGCAGCGCCACAGGGGGCGGCAAAAACATTCAGTACTTC.

The genes are TRBV30 and TRBJ2-3, with 10 bases that match TRBD2. With 2 bases clipped from V and 7 bases from J, the junction kept 6 bases outside the gene matches. Germline V CDR1 and CDR2: GTSNPN, SVGIG (reference sequence). This CDR3 has 14 residues. The CDR3 DNA is TGTGCCTGGAGTAAAGCGGGGGGGCTGTATACGCAGTATTTT. Translating gives CAWSKAGGLYTQYF. The variable domain in full, completed from reference TRBV30 and TRBJ2-3, reads SQTIHQWPATLVQPVGSPLSLECTVEGTSNPNLYWYRQAAGRGLQLLFYSVGIGQISSEVPQNLSASRPQDRQFILSSKKLLLSDSGFYLCAWSKAGGLYTQYFGPGTRLTVL.

A few counts support this clone. V usage is TRBV5-1 and J usage is TRBJ1-5; D possibly corresponds to TRBD1 (5 bases). V lost 0 bases and J lost 5, with 6 bases in between. The CDR3 contains 13 residues. Per the germline V gene, CDR1 is SGHRS and CDR2 is YFSETQ. Written as DNA, the CDR3 is TGCGCCAGCAGCTTGGGGGGGGATCAGCCCCAGCATTTT. Protein product: CASSLGGDQPQHF. The entire variable domain, with the rest obtained from reference TRBV5-1 and TRBJ1-5, is as follows: KAGVTQTPRYLIKTRGQQVTLSCSPISGHRSVSWYQQTPGQGLQFLFEYFSETQRNKGNFPGRFSGRQFSNSRSEMNVSTLELGDSALYLCASSLGGDQPQHFGDGTRLSIL.

The chain couples TRBV5-6 to TRBJ2-3; TRBD2 agrees at 8 bases. The CDR3 runs to 16 residues. V was pared by 3 bases and J by 4 bases, with 10 bases of the junction left unmatched. Germline-derived CDR1 and CDR2 are SGHDT and YYEEEE. CDR3 residues: CASSSRRLAGPDTQYF. CDR3 DNA sequence: TGTGCCAGCAGCTCCCGGCGCTTAGCGGGGCCAGATACGCAGTATTTT.